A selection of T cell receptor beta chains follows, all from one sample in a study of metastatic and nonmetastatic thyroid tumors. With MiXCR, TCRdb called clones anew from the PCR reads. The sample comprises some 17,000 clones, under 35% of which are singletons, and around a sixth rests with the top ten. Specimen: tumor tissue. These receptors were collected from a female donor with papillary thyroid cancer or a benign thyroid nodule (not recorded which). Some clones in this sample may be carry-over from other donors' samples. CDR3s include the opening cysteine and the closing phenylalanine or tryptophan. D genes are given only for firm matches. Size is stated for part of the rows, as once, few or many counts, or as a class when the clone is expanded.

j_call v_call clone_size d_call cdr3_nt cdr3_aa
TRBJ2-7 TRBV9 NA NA TGTGCCTGCAGCGCCCTACCGGGAATTGGTAATGTGCAGTACTTC CACSALPGIGNVQYF
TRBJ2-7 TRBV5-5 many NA TGTGCCAGCAGCTTGGCAACCATTTCCAACGAGCAGTACTTC CASSLATISNEQYF
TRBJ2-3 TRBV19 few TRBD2 TGTGCCAGTAGGGGCCTAGCGGAAACAGATACGCAGTATTTT CASRGLAETDTQYF
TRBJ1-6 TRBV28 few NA TGTGCCAGCAGTTTGTGGCTATATAATTCACCCCTCCACTTT CASSLWLYNSPLHF
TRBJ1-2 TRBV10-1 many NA TGCGCCAGCAGTGAAAGGGGGGCTAACTATGGCTACACCTTC CASSERGANYGYTF
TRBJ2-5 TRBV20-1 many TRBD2 TGCAGTGCTAGAGTCCCCCCAGCGGGAGGGCCCCCAGAGACCCAGTACTTC CSARVPPAGGPPETQYF
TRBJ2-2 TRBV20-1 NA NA TGCAGTGCTAGTAGGTTAGCCACCGGGGAGCTGTTTTTT CSASRLATGELFF
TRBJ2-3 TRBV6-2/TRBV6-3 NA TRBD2 TGTGCCAGCACCACTTTAGCGGGAGGTACAGATACGCAGTATTTT CASTTLAGGTDTQYF
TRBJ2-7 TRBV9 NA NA TGTGCCAGCAGCGTAGCTGGGACGGGCTGGCGGGAGCAGTACTTC CASSVAGTGWREQYF
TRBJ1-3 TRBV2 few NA TGTGCCAGCAAAAGCTCTGGAAACACCATATATTTT CASKSSGNTIYF
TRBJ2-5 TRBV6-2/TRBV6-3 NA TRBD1 TGTGCCAGCACCCAGGGGGCCGTAGAGACCCAGTACTTC CASTQGAVETQYF